This TCR beta chain was captured in a study of control samples from healthy donors and cancer patients (TCRdb year 2020). The protocol used for the library was the immunoSEQ multiplex PCR assay. The table was pulled from immuneACCESS by TCRdb, which kept in-frame rearrangements only. Such tables lose some clones; where checked, under half of the loss comes from unresolved V genes, and the rest has no known cause. Counted in this sample were roughly 400,000 clones; around 90% of them appeared once. The ten largest clones represent 5% to 7% of the sample. On this clone itself: This clone's antigen is unknown. One base away there is no much larger clone; base qualities are not given.

V ends up 6 bases short and J 0 bases short, with an unmatched junction base count of 11. The CDR3, cysteine through phenylalanine, is 16 amino acids long. The kept DNA is CDR3 alone, 48 bases in frame from the first base. Looking up the germline V gene (reference sequence) yields CDR1 MNHEY and CDR2 SMNVEV. Sequenced: PBMCs. This sequence uses TRBV27 and TRBJ2-7; TRBD2 matches 7 bases in the middle. The TCR was taken from a man between 35 and 55 years old with head and neck cancer. The DNA reads TGTGCCAGCAGCCCCTTGAGCGGGGCTGCCTCCTACGAGCAGTACTTC. Translation gives CASSPLSGAASYEQYF.